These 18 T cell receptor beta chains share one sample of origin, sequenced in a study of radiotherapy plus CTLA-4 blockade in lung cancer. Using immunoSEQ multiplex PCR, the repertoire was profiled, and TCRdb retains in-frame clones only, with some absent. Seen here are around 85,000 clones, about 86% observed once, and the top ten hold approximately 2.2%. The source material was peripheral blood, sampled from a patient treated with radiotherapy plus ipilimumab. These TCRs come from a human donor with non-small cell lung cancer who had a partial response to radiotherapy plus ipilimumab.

The CDR3 nucleotides are TGTGCCATCAGCCCCCGGGACAGCGATCCATATGGCTACACCTTC. This gives the protein CAISPRDSDPYGYTF. The chain is built from TRBV10-3 and TRBJ1-2; the match to TRBD1 covers 7 bases. V was pared by 6 bases and J by 5 bases, with 12 bases of the junction left unmatched. The CDR3 contains 15 residues. Germline CDR1 reads ENHRY; CDR2 reads SYGVKD.

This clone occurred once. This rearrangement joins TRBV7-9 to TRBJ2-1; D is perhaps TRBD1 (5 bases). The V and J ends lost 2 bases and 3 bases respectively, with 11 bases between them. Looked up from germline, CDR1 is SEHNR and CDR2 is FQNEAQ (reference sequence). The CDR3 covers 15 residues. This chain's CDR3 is CASSLSQGYYNEQFF. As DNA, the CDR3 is TGTGCCAGCAGCTTAAGTCAGGGCTACTACAATGAGCAGTTCTTC. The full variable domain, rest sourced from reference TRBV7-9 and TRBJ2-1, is DTGVSQNPRHKITKRGQNVTFRCDPISEHNRLYWYRQTLGQGPEFLTYFQNEAQLEKSRLLSDRFSAERPKGSFSTLEIQRTEQGDSAMYLCASSLSQGYYNEQFFGPGTRLTVL.

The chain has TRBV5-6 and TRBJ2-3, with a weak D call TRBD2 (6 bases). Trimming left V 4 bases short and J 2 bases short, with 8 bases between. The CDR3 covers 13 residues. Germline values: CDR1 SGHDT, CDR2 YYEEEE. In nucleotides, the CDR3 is TGTGCCAGCAGCGGGGGGAACACAGATACGCAGTATTTT. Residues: CASSGGNTDTQYF.

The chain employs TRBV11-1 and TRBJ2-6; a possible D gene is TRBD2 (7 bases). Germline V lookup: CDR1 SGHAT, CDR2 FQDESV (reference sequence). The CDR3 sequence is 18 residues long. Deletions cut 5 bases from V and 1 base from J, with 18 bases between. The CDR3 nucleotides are TGTGCCAGCAGCCGAGGGGGGGGCGAGTTTTCTGGGGCCAACGTCCTGACTTTC. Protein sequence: CASSRGGGEFSGANVLTF.

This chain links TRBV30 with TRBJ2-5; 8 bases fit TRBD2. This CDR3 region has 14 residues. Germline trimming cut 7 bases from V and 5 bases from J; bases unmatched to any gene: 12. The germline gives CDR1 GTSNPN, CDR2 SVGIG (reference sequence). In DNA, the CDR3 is TGTGCCTTCCAAGTGGGTAGCGGGACTGAGACCCAGTACTTC. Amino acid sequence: CAFQVGSGTETQYF.

Here the CDR3 DNA reads TGTGCCAGCAGTGAAGGCCGAACCGAGTATGGCTACACCTTC. Translation gives CASSEGRTEYGYTF. The chain couples TRBV6-1 to TRBJ1-2, with D unclear. This CDR3 comprises 14 residues. The germline gives CDR1 MNHNS, CDR2 SASEGT. With 1 base removed from V and 5 bases from J, the gap between germline ends came to 11 bases.

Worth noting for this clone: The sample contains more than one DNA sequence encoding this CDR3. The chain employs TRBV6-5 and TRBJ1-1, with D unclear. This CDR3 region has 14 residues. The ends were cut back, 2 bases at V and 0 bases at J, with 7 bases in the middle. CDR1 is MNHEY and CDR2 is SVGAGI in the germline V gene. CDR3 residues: CASSYSFMNTEAFF. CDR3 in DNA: TGTGCCAGCAGTTACAGCTTCATGAACACTGAAGCTTTCTTT.

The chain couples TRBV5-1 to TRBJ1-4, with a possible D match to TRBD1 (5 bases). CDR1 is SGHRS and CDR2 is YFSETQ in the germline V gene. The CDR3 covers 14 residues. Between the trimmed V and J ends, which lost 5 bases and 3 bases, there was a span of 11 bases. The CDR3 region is CASRQRQSNEKLFF. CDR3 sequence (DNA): TGCGCCAGCAGACAGCGACAGTCTAATGAAAAACTGTTTTTT.

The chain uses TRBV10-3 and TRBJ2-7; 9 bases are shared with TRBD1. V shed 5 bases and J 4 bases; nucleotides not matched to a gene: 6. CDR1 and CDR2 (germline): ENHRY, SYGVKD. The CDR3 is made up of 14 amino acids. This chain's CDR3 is CAISLGTGIYEQYF. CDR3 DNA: TGTGCCATCAGTTTGGGGACAGGGATTTACGAGCAGTACTTC.

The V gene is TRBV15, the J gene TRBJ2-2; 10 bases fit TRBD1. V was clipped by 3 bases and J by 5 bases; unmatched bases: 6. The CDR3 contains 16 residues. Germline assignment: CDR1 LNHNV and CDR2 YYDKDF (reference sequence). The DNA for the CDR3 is TGTGCCACCAGCAGGGCCAGACAGGGGGCGACCGGGGAGCTGTTTTTT. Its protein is CATSRARQGATGELFF.

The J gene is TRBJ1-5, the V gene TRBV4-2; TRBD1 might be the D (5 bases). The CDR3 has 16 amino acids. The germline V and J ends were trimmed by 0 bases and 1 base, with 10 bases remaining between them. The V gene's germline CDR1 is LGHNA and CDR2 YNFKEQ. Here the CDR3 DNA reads TGTGCCAGCAGCCAAGACCCCGACAGAAGCAATCAGCCCCAGCATTTT. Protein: CASSQDPDRSNQPQHF.

CDR3 nucleotides: TGCGCCAGCAGCTCCGGGGGGGCGGAGAGCTCCTACGAGCAGTACTTC. Its protein product is CASSSGGAESSYEQYF. This chain links TRBV5-1 with TRBJ2-7; 8 bases align to TRBD2. This CDR3 is 16 amino acids long. The J segment lost 0 bases and the V segment lost 3 bases, leaving 8 bases of the junction unmatched. The germline V gene encodes CDR1 SGHRS and CDR2 YFSETQ. Filled out from reference TRBV5-1 and TRBJ2-7, the complete variable domain reads KAGVTQTPRYLIKTRGQQVTLSCSPISGHRSVSWYQQTPGQGLQFLFEYFSETQRNKGNFPGRFSGRQFSNSRSEMNVSTLELGDSALYLCASSSGGAESSYEQYFGPGTRLTVT.

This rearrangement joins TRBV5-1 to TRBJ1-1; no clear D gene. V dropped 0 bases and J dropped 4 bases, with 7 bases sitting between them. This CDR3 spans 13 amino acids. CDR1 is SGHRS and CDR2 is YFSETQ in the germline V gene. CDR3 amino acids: CASSLGESTEAFF. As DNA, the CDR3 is TGCGCCAGCAGCTTGGGGGAGAGCACTGAAGCTTTCTTT.

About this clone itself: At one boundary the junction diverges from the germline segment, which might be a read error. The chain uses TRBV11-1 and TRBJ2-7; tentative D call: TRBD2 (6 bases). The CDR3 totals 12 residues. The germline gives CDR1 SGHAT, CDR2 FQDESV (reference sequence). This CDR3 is CASSGQGLPKGF. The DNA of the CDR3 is TGTGCCAGCAGCGGCCAGGGACTCCCAAAGGGGTTC.

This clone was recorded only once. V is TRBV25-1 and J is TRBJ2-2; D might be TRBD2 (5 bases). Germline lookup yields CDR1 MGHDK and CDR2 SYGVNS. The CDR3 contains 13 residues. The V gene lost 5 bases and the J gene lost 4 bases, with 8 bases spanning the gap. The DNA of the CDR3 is TGTGCCAGCAGTAAGGAGGTCACCGGGGAGCTGTTTTTT. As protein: CASSKEVTGELFF.

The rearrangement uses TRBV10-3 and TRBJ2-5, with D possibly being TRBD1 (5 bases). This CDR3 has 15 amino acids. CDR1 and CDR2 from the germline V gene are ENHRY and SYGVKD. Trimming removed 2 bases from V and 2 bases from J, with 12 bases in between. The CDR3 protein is CAISERGSSQETQYF. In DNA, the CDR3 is TGTGCCATCAGTGAGAGGGGTTCCTCGCAAGAGACCCAGTACTTC.

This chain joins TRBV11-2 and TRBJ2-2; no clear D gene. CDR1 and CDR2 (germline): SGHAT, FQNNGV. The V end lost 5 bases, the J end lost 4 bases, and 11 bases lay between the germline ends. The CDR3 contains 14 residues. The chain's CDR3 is CASSPNYLTGELFF. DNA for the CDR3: TGTGCCAGCAGCCCCAACTACCTCACCGGGGAGCTGTTTTTT.

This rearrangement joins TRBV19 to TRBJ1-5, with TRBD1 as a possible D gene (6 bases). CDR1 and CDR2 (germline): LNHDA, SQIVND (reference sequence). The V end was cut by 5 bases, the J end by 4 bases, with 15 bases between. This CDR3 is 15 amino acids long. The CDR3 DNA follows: TGTGCCAGTAGTGTAACAGGGTCCGCTAATCAGCCCCAGCATTTT. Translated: CASSVTGSANQPQHF. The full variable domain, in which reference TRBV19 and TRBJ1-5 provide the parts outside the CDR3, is DGGITQSPKYLFRKEGQNVTLSCEQNLNHDAMYWYRQDPGQGLRLIYYSQIVNDFQKGDIAEGYSVSREKKESFPLTVTSAQKNPTAFYLCASSVTGSANQPQHFGDGTRLSIL.